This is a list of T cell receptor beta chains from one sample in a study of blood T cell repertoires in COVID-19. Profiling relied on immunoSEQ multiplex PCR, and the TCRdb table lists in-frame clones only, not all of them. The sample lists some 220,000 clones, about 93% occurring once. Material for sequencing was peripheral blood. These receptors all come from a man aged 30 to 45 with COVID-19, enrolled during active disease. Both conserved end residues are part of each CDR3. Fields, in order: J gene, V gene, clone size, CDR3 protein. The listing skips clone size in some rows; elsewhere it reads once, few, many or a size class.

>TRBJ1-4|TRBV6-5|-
CASRRGQGLGEKLFF
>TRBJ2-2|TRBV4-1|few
CASSHVGYGELFF
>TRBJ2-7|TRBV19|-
CASSIGAAGEQYF
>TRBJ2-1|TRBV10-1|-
CASMASGGGNEQFF
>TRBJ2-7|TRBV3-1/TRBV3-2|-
CASSQDRLVSYEQYF
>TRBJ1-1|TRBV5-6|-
CASSLDRGGTEAFF
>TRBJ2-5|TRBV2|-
CASSVRQGAETQYF
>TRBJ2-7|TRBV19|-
CASAGQVSYEQYF
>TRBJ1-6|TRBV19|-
CASSTGQGNSPLHF
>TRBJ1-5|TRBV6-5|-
CASKESSNQPQHF
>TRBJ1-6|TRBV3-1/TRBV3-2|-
CASSQELANSYNSPLHF
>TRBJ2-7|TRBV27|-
CASSPGTGGAYEQYF
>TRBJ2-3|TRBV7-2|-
CASSLVRAGQHTQYF
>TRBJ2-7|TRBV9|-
CASSGTGGGGEQYF
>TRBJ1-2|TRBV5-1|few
CASRAQTGTNYGYTF
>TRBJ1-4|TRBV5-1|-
CASSFPGQEKLFF
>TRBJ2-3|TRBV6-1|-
CASSEAAGLTDTQYF
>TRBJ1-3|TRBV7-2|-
CASSLGPGREGNTIYF
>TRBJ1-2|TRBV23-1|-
CASSQLPGDYGYTF
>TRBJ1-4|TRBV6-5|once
CASSSGQLNEKLFF
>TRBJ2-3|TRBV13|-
CASSLVGGTDTQYF
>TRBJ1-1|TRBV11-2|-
CASSHRPQGAVEAFF
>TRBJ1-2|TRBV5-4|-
CASSLSTANYGYTF
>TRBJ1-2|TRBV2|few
CASSELAQGRSGYTF
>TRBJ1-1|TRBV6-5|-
CASSTPATGVEKAFF
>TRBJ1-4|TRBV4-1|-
CASSLDSATNEKLFF
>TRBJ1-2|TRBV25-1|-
CASSESGTYGYTF
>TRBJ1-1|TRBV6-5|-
CASSQPSGGSTEAFF
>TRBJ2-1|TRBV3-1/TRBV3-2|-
CASSLGRGGQHEQFF
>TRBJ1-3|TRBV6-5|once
CASSRDRGDTIYF
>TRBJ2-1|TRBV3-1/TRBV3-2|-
CASSQVGVGQGQFF
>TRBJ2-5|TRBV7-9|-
CASSLRGIETQYF
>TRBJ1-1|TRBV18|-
CASSPPEWDTEAFF
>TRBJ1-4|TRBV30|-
CALSGGREKLFF
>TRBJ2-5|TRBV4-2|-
CASSPRGAGRQETQYF
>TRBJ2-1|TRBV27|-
CASSGGLAKNEQFF
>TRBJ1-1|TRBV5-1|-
CASSSGGRNTEAFF
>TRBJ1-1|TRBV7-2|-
CASSLRHWGQDFMNTEAFF